This T cell receptor (beta chain) was obtained from a study of early T cells in non-severe SARS-CoV-2 infection. Overall study: RNA in bulk from unsorted whole blood was sequenced, and chains were unpaired.

MiXCR, run by TCRdb on the 5' RACE reads, gives a single entry per CDR3 protein. Of 70,000 to 95,000 distinct CDR3 sequences listed, 11% to 15% are singletons. The germline gives CDR1 SGHRS, CDR2 YFSETQ. CDR3 length: 18 residues. The V end lost 1 base, the J end lost 4 bases, and 23 bases lay between the germline ends. The sample comprised whole blood. This chain links TRBV5-1 with TRBJ1-2; possibly TRBD1 for D (5 bases). This sequence was found in an adult who was a healthcare worker with PCR-confirmed SARS-CoV-2 infection or an uninfected control (not recorded which). CDR3 protein: CASSLRAPTALGSYGYTF. The CDR3 DNA sequence: TGCGCCAGCAGCTTGAGGGCCCCGACAGCGCTCGGCTCCTATGGCTACACCTTC.